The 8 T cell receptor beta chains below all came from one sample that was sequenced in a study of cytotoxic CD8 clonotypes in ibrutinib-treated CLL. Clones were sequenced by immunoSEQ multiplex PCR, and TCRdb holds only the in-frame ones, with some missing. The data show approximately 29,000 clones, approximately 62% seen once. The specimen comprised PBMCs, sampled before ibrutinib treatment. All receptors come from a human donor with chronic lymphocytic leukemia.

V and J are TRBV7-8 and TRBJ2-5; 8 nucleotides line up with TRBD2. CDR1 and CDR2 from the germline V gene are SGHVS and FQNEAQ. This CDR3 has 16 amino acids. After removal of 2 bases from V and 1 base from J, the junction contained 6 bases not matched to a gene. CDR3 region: CASSLLPGGAQETQYF. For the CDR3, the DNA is TGTGCCAGCAGCTTACTTCCCGGGGGGGCCCAAGAGACCCAGTACTTC.

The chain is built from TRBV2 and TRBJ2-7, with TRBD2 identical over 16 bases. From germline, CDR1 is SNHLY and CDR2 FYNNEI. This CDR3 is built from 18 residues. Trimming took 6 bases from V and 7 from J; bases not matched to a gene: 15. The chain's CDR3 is CASRSGTSGRVLTGEQYF. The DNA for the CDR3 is TGTGCCAGCAGATCCGGGACTAGCGGGAGGGTCTTGACGGGAGAGCAGTACTTC.

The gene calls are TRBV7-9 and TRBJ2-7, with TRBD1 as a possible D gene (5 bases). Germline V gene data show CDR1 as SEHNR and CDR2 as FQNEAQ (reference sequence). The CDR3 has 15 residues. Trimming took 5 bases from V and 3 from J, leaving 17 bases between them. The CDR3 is CASSPSGREDYEQYF. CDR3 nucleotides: TGTGCCAGCAGCCCCTCAGGCAGGGAAGACTACGAGCAGTACTTC.

CDR3: CASSDSGVYSYNEQFF. The CDR3 coding sequence is TGTGCCAGTAGTGATAGCGGGGTCTACTCCTACAATGAGCAGTTCTTC. The chain links TRBV19 to TRBJ2-1; 8 bases agree with TRBD2. The CDR3 has 16 residues. CDR1 is LNHDA and CDR2 is SQIVND in the germline V gene (reference sequence). V lost 5 bases and J lost 0; bases outside the gene matches: 6.

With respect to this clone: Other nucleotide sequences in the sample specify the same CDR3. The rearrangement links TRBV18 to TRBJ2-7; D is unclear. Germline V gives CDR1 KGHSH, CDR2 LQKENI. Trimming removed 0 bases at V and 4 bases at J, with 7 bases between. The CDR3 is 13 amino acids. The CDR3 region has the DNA TGTGCCAGCTCACCACCGAATTCATACGAGCAGTACTTC. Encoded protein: CASSPPNSYEQYF.

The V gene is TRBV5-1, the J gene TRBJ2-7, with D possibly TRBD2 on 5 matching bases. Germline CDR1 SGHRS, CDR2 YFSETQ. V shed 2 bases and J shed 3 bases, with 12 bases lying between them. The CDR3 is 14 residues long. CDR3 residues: CASSLLGYLYEQYF. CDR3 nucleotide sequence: TGCGCCAGCAGCTTACTAGGGTACCTCTACGAGCAGTACTTC.

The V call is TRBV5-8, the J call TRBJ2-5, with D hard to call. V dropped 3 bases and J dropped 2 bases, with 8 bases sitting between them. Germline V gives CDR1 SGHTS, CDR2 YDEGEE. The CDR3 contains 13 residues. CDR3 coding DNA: TGTGCCAGCAGCTGGGGTAATCAAGAGACCCAGTACTTC. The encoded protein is CASSWGNQETQYF.

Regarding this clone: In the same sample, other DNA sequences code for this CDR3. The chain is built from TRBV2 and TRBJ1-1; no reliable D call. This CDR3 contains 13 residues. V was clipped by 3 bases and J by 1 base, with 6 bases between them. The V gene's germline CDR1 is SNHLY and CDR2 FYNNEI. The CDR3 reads CASSELPNTEAFF. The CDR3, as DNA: TGTGCCAGCAGTGAGTTGCCGAACACTGAAGCTTTCTTT.